Judged by abundance, the clone carrying this T cell receptor (beta chain) is medium-sized. What it binds is not known. Noted time point: sample taken at primary tumor resection. Samples were donated by 72 untreated early-stage non-small cell lung cancer patients. Whole RNA, which was extracted from tumor, nontumor lung tissue or frozen PBMC, was sequenced without any cell sorting. The sample comes from a study of spatial heterogeneity in lung cancer. Overall study results and limits: Ubiquitous and regional expanded TCR counts tracked ubiquitous and regional nonsynonymous mutations, respectively. Counts of expanded intratumoral alpha and beta TCRs tracked tumor mutation counts.

Germline CDR1 and CDR2: SGHTA and FQGNSA. This CDR3 is 17 amino acids long. V dropped 1 base and J dropped 4; count of bases not matched to a gene: 9. TCR cDNA molecules each carried a unique molecular identifier. TCRdb itself ran the 5' RACE reads through MiXCR, one entry per CDR3 protein. Of thousands of distinct CDR3 sequences in the sample, under 7% were seen once. The specimen was lung tumor tissue, collected at surgery. The chain uses TRBV7-2 and TRBJ2-3, with 9 bases lining up with TRBD2. The sequence was collected from a female donor with early-stage non-small cell lung cancer. The CDR3 region has the DNA TGTGCCAGCAGCTTAGTCGGCAGCGGGGGGTTCGCAGATACGCAGTATTTT. It yields the protein CASSLVGSGGFADTQYF.